This T cell receptor beta chain was obtained from a study of Ad26.COV2.S vaccination and SARS-CoV-2 variants. Study-wide background: It was the COV1001 Ad26.COV2.S trial arm that included the donor.

This clone was observed a handful of times. Germline-derived CDR1 and CDR2 are LNHDA and SQIVND (reference sequence). V was cut by 2 bases and J by 10 bases, with 12 bases left in between. The CDR3 runs 13 residues. Some clones are missing from TCRdb's copy, which holds only in-frame ones; the method was immunoSEQ multiplex PCR. The sample records hundreds of thousands of clones, 86% being singletons. Regarding treatment: 15 to 20 received Ad26.COV2.S at low or high dose, single or two shots; roughly five received placebo; per-sample allocation not given. Collection of samples fell on day 63 after the first vaccine or placebo injection. An adult of 18-55 years in Boston served as donor.

The receptor's source is a person aged 18-60 years who received the Ad26.COV2.S COVID-19 vaccine or a placebo. The starting material was peripheral blood, obtained in a trial of Ad26.COV2.S vaccine versus placebo. The gene calls are TRBV19 and TRBJ2-1, with D possibly being TRBD1 (6 bases). The CDR3 DNA sequence: TGTGCCAGTAGTATACTGGGGACACCAGAGCAGTTCTTC. It yields the protein CASSILGTPEQFF.